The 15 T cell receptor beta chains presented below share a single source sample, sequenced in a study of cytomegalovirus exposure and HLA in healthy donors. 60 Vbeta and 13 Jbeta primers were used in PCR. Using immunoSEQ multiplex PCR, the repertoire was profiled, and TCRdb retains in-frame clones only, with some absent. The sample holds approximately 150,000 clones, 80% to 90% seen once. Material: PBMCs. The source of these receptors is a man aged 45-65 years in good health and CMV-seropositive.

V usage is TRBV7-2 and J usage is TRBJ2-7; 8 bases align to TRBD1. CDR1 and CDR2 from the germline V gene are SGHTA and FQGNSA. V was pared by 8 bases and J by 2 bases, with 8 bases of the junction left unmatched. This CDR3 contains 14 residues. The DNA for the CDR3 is TGTGCCAGCCAGCCTCGGACAGGGACCTACGAGCAGTACTTC. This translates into CASQPRTGTYEQYF.

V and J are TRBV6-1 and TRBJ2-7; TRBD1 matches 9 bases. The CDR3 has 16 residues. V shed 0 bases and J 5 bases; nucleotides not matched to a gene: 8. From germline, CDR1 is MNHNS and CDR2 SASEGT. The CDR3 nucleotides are TGTGCCAGCAGTGAAGCGCTTCCGGGGACAGGGAACGAGCAGTACTTC. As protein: CASSEALPGTGNEQYF.

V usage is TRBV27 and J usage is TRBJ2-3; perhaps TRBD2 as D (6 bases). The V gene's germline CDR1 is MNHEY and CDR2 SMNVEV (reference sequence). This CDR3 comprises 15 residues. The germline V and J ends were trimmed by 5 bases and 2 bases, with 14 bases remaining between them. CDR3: CASSPSVVYTDTQYF. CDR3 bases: TGTGCCAGCAGTCCTAGCGTTGTGTACACAGATACGCAGTATTTT.

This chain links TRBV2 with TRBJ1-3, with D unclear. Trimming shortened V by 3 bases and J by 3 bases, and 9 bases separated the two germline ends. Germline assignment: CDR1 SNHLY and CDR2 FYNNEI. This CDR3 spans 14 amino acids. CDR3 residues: CASSDTYSGNTIYF. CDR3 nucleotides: TGTGCCAGCAGTGATACGTATAGTGGAAACACCATATATTTT.

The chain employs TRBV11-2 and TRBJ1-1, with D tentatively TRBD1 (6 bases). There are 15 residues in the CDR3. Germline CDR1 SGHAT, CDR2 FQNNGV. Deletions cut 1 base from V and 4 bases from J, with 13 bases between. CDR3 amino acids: CASSLVGGLGTEAFF. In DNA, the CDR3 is TGTGCCAGCAGCTTAGTCGGGGGGCTGGGCACTGAAGCTTTCTTT.

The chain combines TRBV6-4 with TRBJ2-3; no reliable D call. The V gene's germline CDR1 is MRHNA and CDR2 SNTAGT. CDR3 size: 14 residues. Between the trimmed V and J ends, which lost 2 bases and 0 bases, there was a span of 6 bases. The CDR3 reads CASSDTSSTDTQYF. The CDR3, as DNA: TGTGCCAGCAGTGACACAAGTAGCACAGATACGCAGTATTTT.

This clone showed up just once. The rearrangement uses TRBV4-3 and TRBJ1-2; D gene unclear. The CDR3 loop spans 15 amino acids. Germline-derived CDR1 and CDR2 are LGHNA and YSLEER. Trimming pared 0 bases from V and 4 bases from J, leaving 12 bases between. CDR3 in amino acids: CASSQDKGRGYGYTF. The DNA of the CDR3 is TGCGCCAGCAGCCAAGATAAAGGGAGAGGCTATGGCTACACCTTC.

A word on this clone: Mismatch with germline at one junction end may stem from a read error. CDR3 in amino acids: CASSPIQTVYTEAFF. Here the CDR3 DNA reads TGTGCTAGCAGCCCGATTCAGACAGTTTACACTGAAGCTTTCTTT. The chain uses TRBV7-7 and TRBJ1-1; a weak D match, TRBD1 (5 bases). The CDR3 runs 15 residues. Germline CDR1 reads SSHAT; CDR2 reads FNYEAQ (reference sequence).

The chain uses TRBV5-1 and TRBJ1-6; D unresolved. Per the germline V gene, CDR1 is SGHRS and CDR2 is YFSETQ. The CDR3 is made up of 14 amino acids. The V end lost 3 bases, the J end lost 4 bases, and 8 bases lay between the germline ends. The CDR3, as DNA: TGCGCCAGCAGCTCCCCAGGTTATAATTCACCCCTCCACTTT. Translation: CASSSPGYNSPLHF.

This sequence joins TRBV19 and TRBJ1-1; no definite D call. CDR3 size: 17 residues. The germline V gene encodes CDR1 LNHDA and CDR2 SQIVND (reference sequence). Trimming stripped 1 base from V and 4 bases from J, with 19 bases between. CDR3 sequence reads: CASSIAQRRDFGTEAFF. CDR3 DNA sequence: TGTGCCAGTAGTATAGCTCAGCGGCGGGATTTTGGCACTGAAGCTTTCTTT.

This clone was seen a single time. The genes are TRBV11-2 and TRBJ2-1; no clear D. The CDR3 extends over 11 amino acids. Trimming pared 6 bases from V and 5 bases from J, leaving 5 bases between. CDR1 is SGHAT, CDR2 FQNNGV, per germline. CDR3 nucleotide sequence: TGTGCCAGCAGATACAACAATGAGCAGTTCTTC. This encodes CASRYNNEQFF.

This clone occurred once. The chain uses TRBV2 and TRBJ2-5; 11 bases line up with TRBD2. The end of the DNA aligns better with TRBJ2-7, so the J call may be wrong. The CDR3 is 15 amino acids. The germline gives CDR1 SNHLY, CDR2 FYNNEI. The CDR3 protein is CASSGGLAGSYEQYF. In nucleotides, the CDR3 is TGTGCCAGCAGTGGAGGACTAGCGGGTTCCTACGAGCAGTACTTC.

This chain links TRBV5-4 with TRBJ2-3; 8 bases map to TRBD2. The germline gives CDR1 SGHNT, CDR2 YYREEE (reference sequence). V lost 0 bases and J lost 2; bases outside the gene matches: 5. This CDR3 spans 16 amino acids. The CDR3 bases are TGTGCCAGCAGCTTGGGAGGCGGGGGGAACACAGATACGCAGTATTTT. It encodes CASSLGGGGNTDTQYF.

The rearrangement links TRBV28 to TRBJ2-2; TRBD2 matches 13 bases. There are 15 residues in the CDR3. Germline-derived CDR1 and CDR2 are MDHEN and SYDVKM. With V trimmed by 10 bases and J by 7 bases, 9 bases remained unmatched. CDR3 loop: CATQIGLAGVGELFF. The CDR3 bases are TGTGCCACCCAAATCGGACTAGCGGGGGTCGGGGAGCTGTTTTTT.

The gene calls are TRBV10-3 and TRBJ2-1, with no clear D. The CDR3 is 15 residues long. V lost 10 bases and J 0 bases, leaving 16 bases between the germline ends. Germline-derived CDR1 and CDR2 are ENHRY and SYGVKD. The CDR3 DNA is TGTGCCACCGTATCAGATTCGCCCTCCTACAATGAGCAGTTCTTC. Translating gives CATVSDSPSYNEQFF.